Below are 15 T cell receptor beta chains sequenced from a single sample in a study of blood T cell repertoires in COVID-19. Assay used: immunoSEQ multiplex PCR; TCRdb lists only in-frame clones, some missing. The table includes about 260,000 clones, roughly 86% detected once. The sequencing sample was made of peripheral blood. The receptors originated from a human donor in a cohort sampled during active COVID-19.

This rearrangement joins TRBV7-2 to TRBJ2-7; possible D gene TRBD2, 7 bases. The germline V gene has CDR1 SGHTA and CDR2 FQGNSA. The ends were cut back, 1 base at V and 4 bases at J, with 14 bases in the middle. The CDR3 has 15 amino acids. CDR3 region: CASSLGQGRVYEQYF. Written as DNA, the CDR3 is TGTGCCAGCAGCTTAGGGCAGGGGAGGGTTTACGAGCAGTACTTC.

The V and J genes are TRBV6-1 and TRBJ1-1; tentatively, D is TRBD1 (5 bases). Germline CDR1 MNHNS, CDR2 SASEGT. The CDR3 covers 14 residues. The germline V and J ends were trimmed by 3 bases and 5 bases, with 13 bases remaining between them. CDR3: CASSENRMVTEAFF. CDR3 nucleotides: TGTGCCAGCAGTGAGAACAGGATGGTAACTGAAGCTTTCTTT.

V is TRBV7-2 and J is TRBJ1-6, with D perhaps TRBD1 (5 bases). The CDR3 has 17 residues. Trimming left V 5 bases short and J 3 bases short, with 17 bases between. Germline V CDR1 and CDR2: SGHTA, FQGNSA. As DNA, the CDR3 is TGTGCCAGCAGCACCCGGACGGGGACTATCTATAATTCACCCCTCCACTTT. It is translated as CASSTRTGTIYNSPLHF. The whole variable domain, remainder taken from reference TRBV7-2 and TRBJ1-6, is GAGVSQSPSNKVTEKGKDVELRCDPISGHTALYWYRQSLGQGLEFLIYFQGNSAPDKSGLPSDRFSAERTGGSVSTLTIQRTQQEDSAVYLCASSTRTGTIYNSPLHFGNGTRLTVT.

The chain uses TRBV4-3 and TRBJ2-3; 7 bases align to TRBD2. This CDR3 region has 17 residues. V shed 1 base and J 0 bases; nucleotides not matched to a gene: 7. CDR1 is LGHNA, CDR2 YSLEER, per germline. This CDR3 is CASSQGASGSSTDTQYF. The CDR3 DNA reads TGCGCCAGCAGCCAAGGCGCTAGCGGTTCTAGCACAGATACGCAGTATTTT.

In this sample, this clone turned up once. This chain uses TRBV27 with TRBJ2-7; D might be TRBD2 (5 bases). V lost 5 bases to trimming and J lost 3 bases, with 20 bases between them. CDR1 MNHEY and CDR2 SMNVEV come from the germline V gene (reference sequence). The CDR3 spans 16 residues. The CDR3 loop reads CASSASRVTGIYEQYF. In DNA, the CDR3 is TGTGCCAGCAGTGCTTCAAGGGTTACCGGGATCTACGAGCAGTACTTC.

In this sample, this clone turned up once. This same CDR3 is encoded by further DNA sequences in the sample. The chain carries TRBV7-9 and TRBJ2-7; TRBD1 matches at 10 bases. The germline V gene has CDR1 SEHNR and CDR2 FQNEAQ (reference sequence). With 6 bases clipped from V and 3 bases from J, the junction kept 8 bases outside the gene matches. This CDR3 spans 15 amino acids. The chain's CDR3 is CASSSPGTGVYEQYF. For the CDR3, the DNA is TGTGCCAGCAGTTCTCCCGGGACAGGGGTCTACGAGCAGTACTTC.

This clone appeared once. The chain employs TRBV19 and TRBJ2-3; 7 bases are shared with TRBD1. Germline V gene lookup returns CDR1 LNHDA and CDR2 SQIVND (reference sequence). The J segment lost 1 base and the V segment lost 3 bases, leaving 13 bases of the junction unmatched. CDR3 size: 18 residues. The CDR3 reads CASSILYFGDSRTDTQYF. The CDR3, as DNA: TGTGCCAGTAGTATCTTGTATTTTGGGGACAGTCGCACAGATACGCAGTATTTT.

This chain uses TRBV18 with TRBJ1-2; tentative D call: TRBD1 (5 bases). CDR3 length: 12 amino acids. Trimming shortened V by 5 bases and J by 8 bases, and 12 bases separated the two germline ends. Germline V gives CDR1 KGHSH, CDR2 LQKENI. The CDR3 DNA is TGTGCCAGCTCAAAACAGGATTCGGGCTACACCTTC. Translating gives CASSKQDSGYTF.

The CDR3 reads CASSSYRGRNQPQHF. CDR3 in DNA: TGTGCCAGCAGTAGCTACAGGGGGCGCAATCAGCCCCAGCATTTT. The chain is built from TRBV27 and TRBJ1-5; 9 nucleotides agree with TRBD1. Germline V gene sequence: CDR1 MNHEY, CDR2 SMNVEV (reference sequence). V gave up 5 bases and J gave up 2 bases; unmatched junction bases: 4. This CDR3 is built from 15 residues.

The chain combines TRBV5-4 with TRBJ2-7, with 7 bases that match TRBD1. Losses at the gene ends were 2 bases for V and 2 bases for J; bases not matched to a gene: 4. CDR3 length: 14 amino acids. Germline loops: CDR1 SGHNT, CDR2 YYREEE (reference sequence). In DNA, the CDR3 is TGTGCCAGCAGCTTCCCGACAGGGACCTACGAGCAGTACTTC. Amino acid sequence: CASSFPTGTYEQYF.

This chain joins TRBV4-3 and TRBJ2-3, with D possibly being TRBD2 (5 bases). V was pared by 0 bases and J by 2 bases, with 15 bases between. The CDR3 spans 17 residues. Germline CDR1 LGHNA, CDR2 YSLEER. Here the CDR3 DNA reads TGCGCCAGCAGCCAAGATAGAACGGGGAACCCCACAGATACGCAGTATTTT. Its protein is CASSQDRTGNPTDTQYF.

The genes are TRBV7-9 and TRBJ1-1; D remains ambiguous. This CDR3 comprises 16 residues. CDR1 SEHNR and CDR2 FQNEAQ come from the germline V gene (reference sequence). Deletions cut 5 bases from V and 6 bases from J, with 22 bases between. The CDR3 DNA reads TGTGCCAGCAGCCAACCTGGGTCGCGGTTTGTGGCTGAAGCTTTCTTT. Amino acids: CASSQPGSRFVAEAFF. Supplemented by reference TRBV7-9 and TRBJ1-1, the full variable domain reads DTGVSQNPRHKITKRGQNVTFRCDPISEHNRLYWYRQTLGQGPEFLTYFQNEAQLEKSRLLSDRFSAERPKGSFSTLEIQRTEQGDSAMYLCASSQPGSRFVAEAFFGQGTRLTVV.

V usage is TRBV6-2 or TRBV6-3 and J usage is TRBJ2-1, with 9 bases matching TRBD2. This CDR3 spans 14 amino acids. V shed 2 bases and J 6 bases; nucleotides not matched to a gene: 2. Germline assignment: CDR1 MNHEY and CDR2 SVGEGT. Here the CDR3 reads CASSYRLAANEQFF. The CDR3 nucleotides read TGTGCCAGCAGTTACAGACTAGCGGCCAATGAGCAGTTCTTC.

The chain uses TRBV18 and TRBJ2-6, with 7 bases matching TRBD1. The germline V gene has CDR1 KGHSH and CDR2 LQKENI. The CDR3 is made up of 16 amino acids. The ends lost 6 bases at V and 4 bases at J; junction bases unmatched: 9. CDR3 residues: CASSRTTGPGANVLTF. The CDR3 DNA follows: TGTGCCAGCTCGCGTACGACAGGGCCAGGGGCCAACGTCCTGACTTTC.

The rearrangement uses TRBV3-1 (or the pseudogene TRBV3-2) and TRBJ2-7, with 10 nucleotides matching TRBD2. Germline V gene data show CDR1 as LGHDT and CDR2 as YNNKEL (reference sequence). This CDR3 region has 15 residues. After removal of 4 bases from V and 4 bases from J, the junction contained 7 bases not matched to a gene. The CDR3: CASSPGTSVAYEQYF. CDR3 sequence (DNA): TGTGCCAGCAGCCCCGGGACTAGCGTCGCGTACGAGCAGTACTTC.